Listed below are T cell receptor beta chains from one sample, sequenced in a study of T cell changes during pregnancy in multiple sclerosis. Sequenced by immunoSEQ multiplex PCR; TCRdb stores in-frame clones only, minus some. In the table there are roughly 22,000 clones, just over 90% of which are singletons. The sequenced sample was CD4+ T cells from peripheral blood mononuclear cells, obtained after pregnancy. Receptors originate from a female donor in good health, enrolled as a control in a pregnancy study. Both conserved end residues are part of each CDR3. D genes are given only for firm matches. The listing skips clone size in some rows; elsewhere it reads once, few, many or a size class.

d_gene | j_gene | abundance | v_gene | CDR3nt | CDR3aa
TRBD1 | TRBJ1-1 | NA | TRBV18 | TGTGCCAGCTCATCAGGACAGGGTTCGTCCACTGAAGCTTTCTTT | CASSSGQGSSTEAFF
TRBD2 | TRBJ2-1 | NA | TRBV7-2 | TGTGCCAGCAGCTTTACTAGCGGGGGGATGAGTGAGCAGTTCTTC | CASSFTSGGMSEQFF
NA | TRBJ2-2 | NA | TRBV28 | TGTGCCAGCAGTTTAGGGTATGCTATAGCAGGAACAGGGATTTACACCGGGGAGCTGTTTTTT | CASSLGYAIAGTGIYTGELFF
TRBD1 | TRBJ1-5 | NA | TRBV7-9 | TGTGCCAGCAGCCTAGGACAGGGTGGTCAGCCCCAGCATTTT | CASSLGQGGQPQHF
TRBD1 | TRBJ1-2 | few | TRBV6-6 | TGTGCCAGCAGCTTCGGACAGGGAGGCTACACCTTC | CASSFGQGGYTF
NA | TRBJ1-1 | NA | TRBV13 | TGTGCCAGCAGCCTTACCGGGAAGAACACTGAAGCTTTCTTT | CASSLTGKNTEAFF
NA | TRBJ1-2 | NA | TRBV2 | TGTGCCAGCATCAATGCGGTGTCAAGAGACTATGGCTACACCTTC | CASINAVSRDYGYTF
NA | TRBJ2-7 | NA | TRBV7-3 | TGTGCCAGCAGCTTAATTCCCCCCCCCTTCGGCGAGCAGTACTTC | CASSLIPPPFGEQYF
TRBD1 | TRBJ2-5 | once | TRBV7-9 | TGTGCCAGCAATGATCCCGGACAGGGGGGGGAAGAGACCCAGTACTTC | CASNDPGQGGEETQYF
TRBD2 | TRBJ2-5 | NA | TRBV28 | TGTGCCAGCAGTTCCGTAGCGGGGAAAGAGACCCAGTACTTC | CASSSVAGKETQYF
TRBD2 | TRBJ2-3 | once | TRBV7-2 | TGTGCCAGCAGCCCCGCTAGCGGGGGTGGCACAGATACGCAGTATTTT | CASSPASGGGTDTQYF
NA | TRBJ2-3 | NA | TRBV10-1 | TGCGCCAGCCCAACTAGTGGAAGCACAGATACGCAGTATTTT | CASPTSGSTDTQYF
TRBD2 | TRBJ2-2 | few | TRBV19 | TGTGCCAGTAGACTAGCGGGAGCCGCCGGGGAGCTGTTTTTT | CASRLAGAAGELFF
NA | TRBJ2-2 | once | TRBV28 | TGTGCCAGCAGCCTGTGGACACTTAACACCGGGGAGCTGTTTTTT | CASSLWTLNTGELFF
TRBD2 | TRBJ2-7 | NA | TRBV5-1 | TGCGCCAGCAGCCCTATAGCGGGACTTGACGAGCAGTACTTC | CASSPIAGLDEQYF